The text below deals with one TCR beta chain. This record comes from a study of blood T cell repertoires in COVID-19. Study at large: The origin of the acute and convalescent COVID-19 samples was the United States, Italy and Spain.

The CDR3 runs 14 residues. Germline CDR1 reads KGHSH; CDR2 reads LQKENI. Losses at the gene ends were 5 bases for V and 4 bases for J; bases not matched to a gene: 6. As originally analysed: Quantification of nucleated cells was approximated via reference gene primer amplification. Libraries were prepared by immunoSEQ multiplex PCR; TCRdb keeps only in-frame clonotypes and omits some of them. Clone size and V and J calls were adopted from that table, with D and trimming inferred from the DNA. Of about 260,000 clones listed, over 75% were seen once; the top ten hold around 9.1%. The chain is built from TRBV18 and TRBJ2-7; 9 positions agree with TRBD1. Sequencing was performed on peripheral blood. The TCR sequence derives from a human donor in a cohort sampled during active COVID-19. The CDR3 reads CASSSDRGGYEQYF. The CDR3 coding sequence is TGTGCCAGCTCATCGGACAGGGGCGGGTACGAGCAGTACTTC. Using reference TRBV18 and TRBJ2-7 for the parts outside the CDR3, the full variable domain is NAGVMQNPRHLVRRRGQEARLRCSPMKGHSHVYWYRQLPEEGLKFMVYLQKENIIDESGMPKERFSAEFPKEGPSILRIQQVVRGDSAAYFCASSSDRGGYEQYFGPGTRLTVT.